These 14 T cell receptor beta chains were all obtained from the same sample, sequenced in a study of Graves' ophthalmopathy and Graves' hyperthyroidism. Beta-chain TCR CDR3 regions were amplified from RNA transcripts. The library came from an HTBI-primed first-round RT-PCR and a second-round multiplex PCR. In TCRdb, the multiplex PCR reads were re-called with MiXCR into one record per CDR3 protein. The sample includes roughly 230,000 distinct CDR3 sequences, roughly 21% seen only once; the top ten take approximately 40%. Sequenced material: peripheral blood. These receptors came from a woman in her fifties or sixties with Graves' ophthalmopathy.

The J gene is TRBJ2-5, the V gene TRBV2; 10 bases align to TRBD2. Germline values: CDR1 SNHLY, CDR2 FYNNEI. Losses at the gene ends were 6 bases for V and 5 bases for J; bases not matched to a gene: 9. The CDR3 contains 15 residues. The CDR3, as DNA: TGTGCCAGCAGAGAAAAGCGGGGGGGAAAGGAGACCCAGTACTTC. Its translation: CASREKRGGKETQYF.

This clonotype was recorded many times. This chain links TRBV6-5 with TRBJ2-7; 9 bases agree with TRBD1. This CDR3 spans 15 amino acids. Germline V gene sequence: CDR1 MNHEY, CDR2 SVGAGI. The V segment lost 2 bases and the J segment 0 bases; nucleotides outside the gene matches: 2. Here the CDR3 reads CASSYTGGISYEQYF. In nucleotides, the CDR3 is TGTGCCAGCAGTTACACAGGGGGCATCTCCTACGAGCAGTACTTC.

This clonotype has a handful of counts. CDR3 residues: CASSQVFGEGTQYF. Written as DNA, the CDR3 is TGTGCCAGCAGCCAAGTGTTCGGGGAGGGGACCCAGTACTTC. V usage is TRBV3-1 and J usage is TRBJ2-5; TRBD2 agrees at 7 bases. Trimming at V came to 1 base and at J to 7 bases, leaving 6 bases not matched to a gene. CDR1 LGHDT and CDR2 YNNKEL come from the germline V gene (reference sequence). The CDR3 has 14 residues.

This clonotype was picked up many times. The rearrangement links TRBV6-2 or TRBV6-3 to TRBJ1-3, with a weak D call TRBD1 (6 bases). This CDR3 is built from 15 residues. From germline, CDR1 is MNHEY and CDR2 SVGEGT. Trimming cost V 6 bases and J 0 bases, with 12 bases left between them. DNA for the CDR3: TGTGCCAGCAGACACCGGGACAACTCTGGAAACACCATATATTTT. This sequence encodes CASRHRDNSGNTIYF.

Ten or more counts support this clonotype. The J gene is TRBJ1-5, the V gene TRBV5-1; 11 bases fit TRBD1. This CDR3 contains 17 residues. Germline V gene sequence: CDR1 SGHRS, CDR2 YFSETQ. V dropped 4 bases and J dropped 0; count of bases not matched to a gene: 6. The CDR3 bases are TGCGCCAGCAGCCCTGGACAGGGGGCGTATAGCAATCAGCCCCAGCATTTT. Its translation is CASSPGQGAYSNQPQHF. Full variable domain (rest looked up from reference TRBV5-1 and TRBJ1-5): KAGVTQTPRYLIKTRGQQVTLSCSPISGHRSVSWYQQTPGQGLQFLFEYFSETQRNKGNFPGRFSGRQFSNSRSEMNVSTLELGDSALYLCASSPGQGAYSNQPQHFGDGTRLSIL.

This clonotype was recorded many times. This chain links TRBV28 with TRBJ2-1; TRBD1 matches 7 bases. CDR1 and CDR2 from the germline V gene are MDHEN and SYDVKM. V shed 5 bases and J 8 bases; nucleotides not matched to a gene: 9. This CDR3 has 14 amino acids. DNA for the CDR3: TGTGCCAGCAGTGAAAACGGACAGGCATATGAGCAGTTCTTC. It translates to CASSENGQAYEQFF.

The J gene is TRBJ2-6, the V gene TRBV18; 7 nucleotides match TRBD1. The CDR3 runs to 16 residues. Germline V gives CDR1 KGHSH, CDR2 LQKENI. V gave up 5 bases and J gave up 0 bases; unmatched junction bases: 4. The CDR3 sequence is CASSSDRVSGANVLTF. The CDR3, as DNA: TGTGCCAGCTCATCCGACAGGGTCTCTGGGGCCAACGTCCTGACTTTC.

This clonotype came up many times. V usage is TRBV12-3 or TRBV12-4 and J usage is TRBJ2-2, with TRBD2 identical over 15 bases. The CDR3 totals 19 residues. With V trimmed by 1 base and J by 5 bases, 8 bases remained unmatched. CDR3 in amino acids: CASSLGTSGRAINTGELFF. CDR3 nucleotide sequence: TGTGCCAGCAGTTTAGGGACTAGCGGGAGGGCCATTAATACCGGGGAGCTGTTTTTT.

Many counts were recorded for this clonotype. This chain uses TRBV6-1 with TRBJ1-5, with D uncertain. The CDR3 runs to 13 residues. V lost 7 bases, J lost 2 bases, and 9 bases lay in between. Per the germline V gene, CDR1 is MNHNS and CDR2 is SASEGT. The CDR3 coding sequence is TGTGCCAGCACCCCCGATGGCAATCAGCCCCAGCATTTT. Protein sequence: CASTPDGNQPQHF.

This clonotype was counted between two and nine times. This rearrangement joins TRBV6-1 to TRBJ2-7; 14 bases match TRBD2. V gave up 6 bases and J gave up 7 bases; unmatched junction bases: 8. The germline gives CDR1 MNHNS, CDR2 SASEGT. This CDR3 has 15 residues. CDR3 DNA sequence: TGTGCCAGCAGAGCCCGACTAGCGGGAGGGCGGGAGCAGTACTTC. Translated, it gives CASRARLAGGREQYF.

V usage is TRBV11-2 and J usage is TRBJ2-5; 12 nucleotides match TRBD2. This CDR3 is 16 amino acids long. Germline assignment: CDR1 SGHAT and CDR2 FQNNGV. V lost 4 bases to trimming and J lost 9 bases; unmatched junction nucleotides: 12. CDR3 in amino acids: CASSSPGLAGQGAQYF. In DNA form, the CDR3 reads TGTGCCAGCAGCTCCCCGGGACTAGCGGGCCAAGGGGCCCAGTACTTC.

This clonotype was counted ten times or more. V gene TRBV5-1 combines with J gene TRBJ1-5; 7 nucleotides agree with TRBD1. Germline V gene lookup returns CDR1 SGHRS and CDR2 YFSETQ. This CDR3 is 17 amino acids long. Trimming removed 4 bases from V and 0 bases from J; junction bases left unmatched: 10. CDR3 amino acids: CASSPGPTGYSNQPQHF. CDR3 coding DNA: TGCGCCAGCAGCCCCGGCCCGACAGGGTATAGCAATCAGCCCCAGCATTTT.

This clonotype showed up many times. The chain links TRBV7-2 to TRBJ2-6; 9 bases map to TRBD1. V lost 5 bases to trimming and J lost 4 bases; unmatched junction nucleotides: 15. There are 19 residues in the CDR3. Germline values: CDR1 SGHTA, CDR2 FQGNSA. Written as DNA, the CDR3 is TGTGCCAGCAGCACACACTTGGGACAGGGACTGGGCGGGGCCAACGTCCTGACTTTC. Its protein is CASSTHLGQGLGGANVLTF. The full variable domain, in which reference TRBV7-2 and TRBJ2-6 provide the parts outside the CDR3, is GAGVSQSPSNKVTEKGKDVELRCDPISGHTALYWYRQSLGQGLEFLIYFQGNSAPDKSGLPSDRFSAERTGGSVSTLTIQRTQQEDSAVYLCASSTHLGQGLGGANVLTFGAGSRLTVL.

This clonotype was counted ten times or more. This sequence joins TRBV24-1 and TRBJ2-6, with D unclear. There are 13 residues in the CDR3. Germline V lookup: CDR1 KGHDR, CDR2 SFDVKD. The V and J ends lost 6 bases and 4 bases respectively, with 6 bases between them. The DNA of the CDR3 is TGTGCCACCAGTACTGGCGGGGCCAACGTCCTGACTTTC. Encoded protein: CATSTGGANVLTF.